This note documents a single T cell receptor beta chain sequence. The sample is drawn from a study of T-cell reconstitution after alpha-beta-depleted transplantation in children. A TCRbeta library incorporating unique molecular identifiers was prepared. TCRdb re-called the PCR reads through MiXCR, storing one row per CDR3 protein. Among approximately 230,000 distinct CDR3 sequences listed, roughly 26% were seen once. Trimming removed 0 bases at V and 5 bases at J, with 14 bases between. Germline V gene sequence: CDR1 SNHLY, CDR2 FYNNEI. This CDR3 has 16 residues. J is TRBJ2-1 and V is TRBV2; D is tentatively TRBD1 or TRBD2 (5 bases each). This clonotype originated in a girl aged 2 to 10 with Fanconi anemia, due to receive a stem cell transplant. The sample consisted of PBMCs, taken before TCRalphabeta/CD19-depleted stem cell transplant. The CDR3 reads CASSEALGGTNNEQFF. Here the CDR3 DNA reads TGTGCCAGCAGTGAAGCGCTTGGGGGAACAAACAATGAGCAGTTCTTC.